The 20 T cell receptor beta chains in this list originate from one sample, sequenced in a study of blood T cell repertoires in COVID-19. Data came from immunoSEQ multiplex PCR; TCRdb stores just in-frame clones and leaves some out. The table includes around 330,000 clones, approximately 88% detected once. Sequenced input: peripheral blood. These receptors came from a woman between 50 and 59 years old with active or convalescent COVID-19.

CDR3 DNA sequence: TGTGCCAGCATGGTACGGTCAAACACCGGGGAGCTGTTTTTT. It specifies CASMVRSNTGELFF. The chain joins TRBV6-5 to TRBJ2-2; D remains ambiguous. The CDR3 runs to 14 residues. V lost 7 bases, J lost 2 bases, and 11 bases lay in between. Per the germline V gene, CDR1 is MNHEY and CDR2 is SVGAGI.

This chain links TRBV3-1 (or the pseudogene TRBV3-2) with TRBJ2-3; D gene unclear. The CDR3 has 11 amino acids. Germline CDR1 is LGHDT and CDR2 is YNNKEL (reference sequence). Between the trimmed V and J ends, which lost 2 bases and 7 bases, there was a span of 4 bases. CDR3 sequence (DNA): TGTGCCAGCAGCCAAAGCAATACGCAGTATTTT. As protein: CASSQSNTQYF.

V and J are TRBV11-2 and TRBJ2-5; maybe TRBD2 (6 bases). The CDR3 has 15 amino acids. From germline, CDR1 is SGHAT and CDR2 FQNNGV. Trimming stripped 5 bases from V and 2 bases from J, with 15 bases between. The CDR3, as DNA: TGTGCCAGCAGCGATCAAACCGGGGGACAAGAGACCCAGTACTTC. Residues: CASSDQTGGQETQYF. The full variable domain, completed using reference TRBV11-2 and TRBJ2-5, is EAGVAQSPRYKIIEKRQSVAFWCNPISGHATLYWYQQILGQGPKLLIQFQNNGVVDDSQLPKDRFSAERLKGVDSTLKIQPAKLEDSAVYLCASSDQTGGQETQYFGPGTRLLVL.

The V call is TRBV7-9, the J call TRBJ2-7; 8 nucleotides line up with TRBD1. Germline CDR1 reads SEHNR; CDR2 reads FQNEAQ (reference sequence). The CDR3 is made up of 16 amino acids. V shed 1 base and J 2 bases; nucleotides not matched to a gene: 7. The CDR3 reads CASSLVEGQETYEQYF. The CDR3 DNA reads TGTGCCAGCAGCTTAGTAGAGGGACAGGAGACCTACGAGCAGTACTTC.

The chain has TRBV6-5 and TRBJ2-7, with TRBD1 as a possible D gene (6 bases). The CDR3 extends over 13 amino acids. V was cut by 7 bases and J by 7 bases, with 17 bases left in between. Germline values: CDR1 MNHEY, CDR2 SVGAGI. CDR3 in DNA: TGTGCCAGCACCATGGAAGGGGGAAGGGAGCAGTACTTC. As protein: CASTMEGGREQYF.

The chain employs TRBV4-2 and TRBJ1-2; 11 bases fit TRBD1. With 2 bases clipped from V and 7 bases from J, the junction kept 3 bases outside the gene matches. The length of the CDR3 is 14 residues. CDR1 LGHNA and CDR2 YNFKEQ come from the germline V gene. As DNA, the CDR3 is TGTGCCAGCAGCCAACAGGGACAGGGGGGTGGCTACACCTTC. Its protein is CASSQQGQGGGYTF.

This clone showed up just once. The rearrangement joins TRBV23-1 to TRBJ2-7, with 8 bases that match TRBD2. TRBV23-1 qualifies as an ORF whose function is uncertain. V shed 2 bases and J 5 bases; nucleotides not matched to a gene: 5. The CDR3 runs to 14 residues. The CDR3 spells CASSQRGGLDEQYF. For the CDR3, the DNA is TGCGCCAGCAGTCAACGCGGGGGGCTTGACGAGCAGTACTTC.

The J gene is TRBJ1-1, the V gene TRBV4-1; TRBD1 matches 8 bases. The CDR3 covers 16 residues. V trimming: 2 bases; J trimming: 5 bases; junction bases outside the gene matches: 10. CDR1 is MGHRA and CDR2 is YSYEKL in the germline V gene. In nucleotides, the CDR3 is TGCGCCAGCAGCCAAACCAAAGGGACAGGAAAAACTGAAGCTTTCTTT. This sequence encodes CASSQTKGTGKTEAFF.

This clone has a single count. The rearrangement links TRBV30 to TRBJ2-7, with TRBD1 matching 9 bases. Germline V gives CDR1 GTSNPN, CDR2 SVGIG (reference sequence). Trimming took 1 base from V and 4 from J; bases not matched to a gene: 8. The CDR3 has 15 residues. DNA of the CDR3: TGTGCCTGGAGTGGCTGGGACAGGGTAATTTACGAGCAGTACTTC. This translates into CAWSGWDRVIYEQYF.

This chain joins TRBV5-1 and TRBJ2-5; possible D gene TRBD1, 5 bases. V lost 0 bases, J lost 1 base, and 10 bases lay in between. The CDR3 spans 15 residues. CDR1 is SGHRS, CDR2 YFSETQ, per germline. This CDR3 reads CASSLVGPPQETQYF. For the CDR3, the DNA is TGCGCCAGCAGCTTGGTGGGGCCCCCCCAAGAGACCCAGTACTTC.

This clone was observed a handful of times. The chain combines TRBV19 with TRBJ1-5; a possible D gene is TRBD1 (6 bases). The CDR3 extends over 15 amino acids. V lost 5 bases, J lost 1 base, and 12 bases lay in between. Germline V gene data show CDR1 as LNHDA and CDR2 as SQIVND (reference sequence). CDR3 in amino acids: CASSPSGESNQPQHF. The CDR3 DNA reads TGTGCCAGTAGTCCTTCAGGGGAGAGCAATCAGCCCCAGCATTTT.

The chain employs TRBV7-9 and TRBJ2-1, with D maybe TRBD2 (6 bases). This CDR3 has 15 residues. Trimming stripped 2 bases from V and 7 bases from J, with 15 bases between. Germline V gene sequence: CDR1 SEHNR, CDR2 FQNEAQ (reference sequence). The DNA of the CDR3 is TGTGCCAGCAGCTTACTAGTAAGTGCGGGGAATGAGCAGTTCTTC. As protein: CASSLLVSAGNEQFF.

This chain connects TRBV7-8 to TRBJ2-5; 7 bases fit TRBD2. V lost 0 bases and J lost 2; bases outside the gene matches: 6. The CDR3 is made up of 16 amino acids. Germline loops: CDR1 SGHVS, CDR2 FQNEAQ. CDR3 DNA: TGTGCCAGCAGCTTAGCGACGGCTAGCGGACAAGAGACCCAGTACTTC. It is translated as CASSLATASGQETQYF.

V and J are TRBV29-1 and TRBJ1-4, with D possibly TRBD1 on 5 matching bases. The CDR3 covers 15 residues. From germline, CDR1 is SQVTM and CDR2 ANQGSEA. V dropped 6 bases and J dropped 3 bases, with 17 bases sitting between them. CDR3 protein: CSVTDPGLSNEKLFF. The CDR3 bases are TGCAGCGTCACCGATCCGGGACTTTCTAATGAAAAACTGTTTTTT.

J is TRBJ2-5 and V is TRBV11-1; perhaps TRBD2 as D (6 bases). The CDR3 is 14 residues long. Germline CDR1 reads SGHAT; CDR2 reads FQDESV (reference sequence). Trimming took 5 bases from V and 5 from J, leaving 15 bases between them. The CDR3 nucleotides are TGTGCCAGCAGCCCCCGGCGGGGCTGGGAGACCCAGTACTTC. Residues: CASSPRRGWETQYF.

This chain connects TRBV21-1 to TRBJ2-5; the table names TRBD2, a call not compared with the DNA. TRBV21-1 is a listed pseudogene. This CDR3 has 13 amino acids. CDR3 in DNA: TGTGCCAGCAGCAAAGCGTCTCGAGAGACCCAGTACTTC. The encoded protein is CASSKASRETQYF.

The genes are TRBV4-3 and TRBJ2-7; TRBD2 might be the D (5 bases). From germline, CDR1 is LGHNA and CDR2 YSLEER. CDR3 length: 15 amino acids. Trimming cost V 4 bases and J 3 bases, with 16 bases left between them. CDR3 coding DNA: TGCGCCAGCAGCCCCCAGGTAAGCGGTATCTACGAGCAGTACTTC. Its translation: CASSPQVSGIYEQYF.

This chain links TRBV7-2 with TRBJ1-1, with TRBD1 matching 7 bases. The CDR3 spans 13 residues. Germline CDR1 is SGHTA and CDR2 is FQGNSA. The J segment lost 7 bases and the V segment lost 3 bases, leaving 5 bases of the junction unmatched. As DNA, the CDR3 is TGTGCCAGCAGCTTTTGGGACAGCCGTGAAGCTTTCTTT. Protein sequence: CASSFWDSREAFF. Together with reference TRBV7-2 and TRBJ1-1, the CDR3 gives the full variable domain: GAGVSQSPSNKVTEKGKDVELRCDPISGHTALYWYRQSLGQGLEFLIYFQGNSAPDKSGLPSDRFSAERTGGSVSTLTIQRTQQEDSAVYLCASSFWDSREAFFGQGTRLTVV.

The chain couples TRBV5-1 to TRBJ2-3; tentative D call: TRBD2 (7 bases). The ends were cut back, 0 bases at V and 2 bases at J, with 10 bases in the middle. Germline CDR1 SGHRS, CDR2 YFSETQ. This CDR3 comprises 15 residues. The CDR3, as DNA: TGCGCCAGCAGCTTGGTCGGGGGGCTCACAGATACGCAGTATTTT. It codes for CASSLVGGLTDTQYF.

The rearrangement uses TRBV5-1 and TRBJ1-2; a possible D gene is TRBD1 (5 bases). Germline V gene sequence: CDR1 SGHRS, CDR2 YFSETQ. The CDR3 is 14 residues long. The germline V and J ends were trimmed by 0 bases and 4 bases, with 10 bases remaining between them. Written as DNA, the CDR3 is TGCGCCAGCAGCTTGGGGGAGGGGACCTATGGCTACACCTTC. Translating it yields CASSLGEGTYGYTF.